The clone carrying this TCR beta chain was counted at least ten times. The antigen is not known. The entry originates in a study of T-cell memory formation after mild COVID-19. The ends were cut back, 2 bases at V and 0 bases at J, with 11 bases in the middle. Germline CDR1 is SGHVS and CDR2 is FNYEAQ. The CDR3 has 16 residues. Using its own MiXCR run on the 5' RACE reads, TCRdb lists one record per CDR3 protein. The table lists about 350,000 distinct CDR3 sequences, around 13% of them singletons. The study's findings and limits: Mainly in CM and EM were contracting CD4+ clones; CD8+ were in EMRA.

This clonotype was sampled from a man between 18 and 29 years old who had mild COVID-19 (a few samples of this study predate the infection). Cell type and time point are not known. This chain uses TRBV7-6 with TRBJ2-1; D may be TRBD1 (5 bases). The sequenced sample consisted of PBMCs or a T cell subset sorted from them (not recorded which). The CDR3 loop reads CASSLWGQDSYNEQFF. CDR3 bases: TGTGCCAGCAGCTTATGGGGCCAGGACTCCTACAATGAGCAGTTCTTC.